The sequence of this T cell receptor beta chain was determined in a study of T cell responses to AZD1222 COVID-19 vaccine. Study-level points and caveats: Just 5 to 7 AZD1222 recipients were seropositive at baseline. Most donors were white British, females outnumbered males, and clonal diversity was possibly underestimated.

V shed 5 bases and J shed 6 bases, with 11 bases lying between them. The CDR3 has 14 amino acids. CDR1 SGHAT and CDR2 FQNNGV come from the germline V gene. Comment on this clone: Antigen specificity is unknown.

Some clones are missing from TCRdb's copy, which holds only in-frame ones; the method was immunoSEQ multiplex PCR. Of 160,000 or so clones listed, 92% were seen once; the top ten hold around 0.99%. The clonotype comes from an adult who received the AZD1222 COVID-19 vaccine. The chain has TRBV11-2 and TRBJ1-6; D uncertain. The sequences come from peripheral blood, collected 28 days after the second AZD1222 dose. The CDR3 region is CASSTGGSNSPLHF. The CDR3 bases are TGTGCCAGCAGCACCGGCGGTAGTAATTCACCCCTCCACTTT. Using reference TRBV11-2 and TRBJ1-6 for the parts outside the CDR3, the full variable domain is EAGVAQSPRYKIIEKRQSVAFWCNPISGHATLYWYQQILGQGPKLLIQFQNNGVVDDSQLPKDRFSAERLKGVDSTLKIQPAKLEDSAVYLCASSTGGSNSPLHFGNGTRLTVT.